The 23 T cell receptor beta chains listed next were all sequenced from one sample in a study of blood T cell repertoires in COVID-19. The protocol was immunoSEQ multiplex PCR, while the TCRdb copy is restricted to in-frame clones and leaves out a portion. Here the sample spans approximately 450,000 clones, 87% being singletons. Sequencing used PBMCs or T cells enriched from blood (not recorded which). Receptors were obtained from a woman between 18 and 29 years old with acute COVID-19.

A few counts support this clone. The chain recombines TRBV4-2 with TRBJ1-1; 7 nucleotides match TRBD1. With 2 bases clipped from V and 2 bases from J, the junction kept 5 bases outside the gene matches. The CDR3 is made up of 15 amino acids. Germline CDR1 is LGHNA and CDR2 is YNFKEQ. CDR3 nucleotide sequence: TGTGCCAGCAGCCAACCGGGACAGAGCAACACTGAAGCTTTCTTT. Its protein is CASSQPGQSNTEAFF.

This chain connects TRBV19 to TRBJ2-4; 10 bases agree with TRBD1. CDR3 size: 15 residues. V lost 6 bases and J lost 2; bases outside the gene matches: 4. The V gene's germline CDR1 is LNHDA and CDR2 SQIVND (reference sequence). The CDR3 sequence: CASRDRGGPKNIQYF. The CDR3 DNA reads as TGTGCCAGTAGGGACAGGGGGGGCCCCAAAAACATTCAGTACTTC.

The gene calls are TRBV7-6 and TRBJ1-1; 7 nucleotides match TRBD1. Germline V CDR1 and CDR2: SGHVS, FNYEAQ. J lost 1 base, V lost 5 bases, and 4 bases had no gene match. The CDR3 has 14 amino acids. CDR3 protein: CASSPRQGNTEAFF. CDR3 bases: TGTGCCAGCAGCCCCAGACAGGGGAACACTGAAGCTTTCTTT.

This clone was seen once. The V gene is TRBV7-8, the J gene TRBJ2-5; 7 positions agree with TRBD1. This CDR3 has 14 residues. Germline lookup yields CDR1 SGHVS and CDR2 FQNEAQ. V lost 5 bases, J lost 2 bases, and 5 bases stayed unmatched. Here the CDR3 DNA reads TGTGCCAGCAGCACCCGACAGGGACAAGAGACCCAGTACTTC. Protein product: CASSTRQGQETQYF.

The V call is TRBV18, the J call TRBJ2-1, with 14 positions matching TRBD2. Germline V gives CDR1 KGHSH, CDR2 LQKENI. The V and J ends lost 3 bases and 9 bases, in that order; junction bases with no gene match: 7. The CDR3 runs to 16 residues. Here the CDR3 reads CASSPGTSGRVSEQFF. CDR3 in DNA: TGTGCCAGCTCACCTGGGACTAGCGGGAGAGTAAGTGAGCAGTTCTTC.

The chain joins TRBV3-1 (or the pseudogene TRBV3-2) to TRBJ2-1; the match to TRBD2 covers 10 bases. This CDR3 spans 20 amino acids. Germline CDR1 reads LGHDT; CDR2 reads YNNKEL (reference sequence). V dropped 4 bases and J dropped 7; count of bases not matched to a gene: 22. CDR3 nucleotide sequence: TGTGCCAGCAGCCGTATTTACACCGGGACTAGCGTCCACAGGAGGAATGAGCAGTTCTTC. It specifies CASSRIYTGTSVHRRNEQFF.

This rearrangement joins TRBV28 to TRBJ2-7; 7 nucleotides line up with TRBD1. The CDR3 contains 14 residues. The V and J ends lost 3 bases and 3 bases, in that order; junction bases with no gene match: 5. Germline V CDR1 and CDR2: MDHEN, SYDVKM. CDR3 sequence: CASSFLDRSYEQYF. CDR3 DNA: TGTGCCAGCAGTTTTTTGGACAGGAGCTACGAGCAGTACTTC.

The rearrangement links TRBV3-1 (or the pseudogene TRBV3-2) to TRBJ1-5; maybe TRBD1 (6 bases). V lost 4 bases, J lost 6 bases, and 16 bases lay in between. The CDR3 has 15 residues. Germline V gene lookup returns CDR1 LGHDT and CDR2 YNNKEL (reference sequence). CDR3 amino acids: CASSPNGKGGQPQHF. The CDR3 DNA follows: TGTGCCAGCAGCCCCAATGGGAAAGGGGGTCAGCCCCAGCATTTT.

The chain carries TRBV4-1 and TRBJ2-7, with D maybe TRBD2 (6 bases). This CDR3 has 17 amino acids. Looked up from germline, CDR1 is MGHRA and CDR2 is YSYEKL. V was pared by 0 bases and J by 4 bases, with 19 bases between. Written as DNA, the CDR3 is TGCGCCAGCAGCCAAGATGTTAATAGCGGACCTTCTTACGAGCAGTACTTC. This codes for CASSQDVNSGPSYEQYF.

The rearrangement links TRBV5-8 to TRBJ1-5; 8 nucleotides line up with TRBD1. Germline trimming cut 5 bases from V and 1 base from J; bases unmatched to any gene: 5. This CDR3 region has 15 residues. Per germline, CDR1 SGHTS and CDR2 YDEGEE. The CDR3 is CASRRTGTSNQPQHF. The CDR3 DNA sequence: TGTGCCAGCAGACGGACAGGGACGAGCAATCAGCCCCAGCATTTT.

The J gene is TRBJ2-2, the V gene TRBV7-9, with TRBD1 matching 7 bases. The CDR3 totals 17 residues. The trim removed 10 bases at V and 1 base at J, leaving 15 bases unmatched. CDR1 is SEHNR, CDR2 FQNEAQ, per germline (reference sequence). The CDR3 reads CAINHRGLDWNTGELFF. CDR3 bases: TGTGCCATCAATCACAGGGGCCTCGACTGGAACACCGGGGAGCTGTTTTTT. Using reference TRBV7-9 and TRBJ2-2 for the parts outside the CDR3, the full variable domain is DTGVSQNPRHKITKRGQNVTFRCDPISEHNRLYWYRQTLGQGPEFLTYFQNEAQLEKSRLLSDRFSAERPKGSFSTLEIQRTEQGDSAMYLCAINHRGLDWNTGELFFGEGSRLTVL.

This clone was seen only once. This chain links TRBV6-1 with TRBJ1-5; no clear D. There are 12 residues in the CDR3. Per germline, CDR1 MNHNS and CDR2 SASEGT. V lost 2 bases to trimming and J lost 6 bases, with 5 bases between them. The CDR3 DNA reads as TGTGCCAGCAGTGAATCACTTCAGCCCCAGCATTTT. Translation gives CASSESLQPQHF.

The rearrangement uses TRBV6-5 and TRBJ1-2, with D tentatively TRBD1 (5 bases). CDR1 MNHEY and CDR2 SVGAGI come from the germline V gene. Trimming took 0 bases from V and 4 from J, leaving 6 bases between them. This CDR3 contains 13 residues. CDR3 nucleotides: TGTGCCAGCAGTTACTCGACAGTCTATGGCTACACCTTC. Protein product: CASSYSTVYGYTF.

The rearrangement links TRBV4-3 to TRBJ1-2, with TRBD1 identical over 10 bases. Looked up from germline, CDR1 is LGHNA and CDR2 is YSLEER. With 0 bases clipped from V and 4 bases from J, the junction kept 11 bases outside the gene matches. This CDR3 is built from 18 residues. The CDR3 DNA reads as TGCGCCAGCAGCCAAGACCGGGACAGGGGACCCACTATCTATGGCTACACCTTC. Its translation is CASSQDRDRGPTIYGYTF.

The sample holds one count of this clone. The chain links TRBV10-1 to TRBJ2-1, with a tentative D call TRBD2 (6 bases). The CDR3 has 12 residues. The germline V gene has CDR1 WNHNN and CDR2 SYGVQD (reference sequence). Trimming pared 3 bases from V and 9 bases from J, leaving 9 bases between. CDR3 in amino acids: CASSEPGVEQFF. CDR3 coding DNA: TGCGCCAGCAGTGAACCGGGGGTTGAGCAGTTCTTC.

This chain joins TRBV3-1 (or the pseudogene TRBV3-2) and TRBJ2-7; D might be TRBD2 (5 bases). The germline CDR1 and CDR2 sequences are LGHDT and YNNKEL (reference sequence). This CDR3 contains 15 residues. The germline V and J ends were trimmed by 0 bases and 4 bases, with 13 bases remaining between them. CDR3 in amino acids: CASSQDLLVGYEQYF. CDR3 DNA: TGTGCCAGCAGCCAAGATCTACTAGTCGGGTACGAGCAGTACTTC.

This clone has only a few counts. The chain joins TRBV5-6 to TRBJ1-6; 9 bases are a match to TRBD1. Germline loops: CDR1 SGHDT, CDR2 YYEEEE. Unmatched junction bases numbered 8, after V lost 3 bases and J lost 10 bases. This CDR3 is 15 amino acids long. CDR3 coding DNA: TGTGCCAGCAGCTCCCTGGGACAGGGACGATCACCCCTCCACTTT. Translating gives CASSSLGQGRSPLHF.

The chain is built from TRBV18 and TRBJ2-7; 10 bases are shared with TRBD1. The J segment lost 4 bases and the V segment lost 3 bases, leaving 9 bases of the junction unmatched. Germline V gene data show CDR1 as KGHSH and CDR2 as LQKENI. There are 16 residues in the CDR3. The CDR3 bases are TGTGCCAGCTCACCTACAGGACAGGGGGTTAGGTACGAGCAGTACTTC. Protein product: CASSPTGQGVRYEQYF. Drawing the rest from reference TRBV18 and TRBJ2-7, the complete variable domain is NAGVMQNPRHLVRRRGQEARLRCSPMKGHSHVYWYRQLPEEGLKFMVYLQKENIIDESGMPKERFSAEFPKEGPSILRIQQVVRGDSAAYFCASSPTGQGVRYEQYFGPGTRLTVT.

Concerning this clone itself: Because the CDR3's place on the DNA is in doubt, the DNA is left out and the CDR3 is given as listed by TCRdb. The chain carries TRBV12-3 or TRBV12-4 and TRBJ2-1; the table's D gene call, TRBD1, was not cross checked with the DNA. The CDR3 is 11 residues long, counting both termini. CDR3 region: CASRFGQGIFF.

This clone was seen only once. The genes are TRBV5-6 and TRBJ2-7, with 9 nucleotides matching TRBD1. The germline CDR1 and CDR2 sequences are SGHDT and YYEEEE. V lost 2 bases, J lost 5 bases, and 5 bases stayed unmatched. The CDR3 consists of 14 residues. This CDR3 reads CASSLQGAFHEQYF. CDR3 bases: TGTGCCAGCAGCTTACAGGGGGCGTTTCACGAGCAGTACTTC.

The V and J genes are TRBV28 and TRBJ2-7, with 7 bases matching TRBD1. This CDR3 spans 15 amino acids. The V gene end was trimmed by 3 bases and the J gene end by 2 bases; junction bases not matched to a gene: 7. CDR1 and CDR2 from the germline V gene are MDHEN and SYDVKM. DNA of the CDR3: TGTGCCAGCAGTTTGGGGACAGCTTCAACCTACGAGCAGTACTTC. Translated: CASSLGTASTYEQYF.

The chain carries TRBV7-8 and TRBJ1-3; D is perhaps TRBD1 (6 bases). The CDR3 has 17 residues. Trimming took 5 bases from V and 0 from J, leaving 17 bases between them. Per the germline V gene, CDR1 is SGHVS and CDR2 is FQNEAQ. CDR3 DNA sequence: TGTGCCAGCAGCCCCTTACCCACAGGGAACTCTGGAAACACCATATATTTT. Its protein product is CASSPLPTGNSGNTIYF.

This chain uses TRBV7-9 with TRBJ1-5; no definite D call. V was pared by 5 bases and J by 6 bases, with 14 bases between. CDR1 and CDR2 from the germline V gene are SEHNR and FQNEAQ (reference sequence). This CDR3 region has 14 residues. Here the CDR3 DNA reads TGTGCCAGCAGCCCGGGCGGGCTTTTTCAGCCCCAGCATTTT. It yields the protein CASSPGGLFQPQHF.